This TCR beta chain was documented in a study of blood T cell repertoires in COVID-19. TCRdb's table, derived via immunoSEQ multiplex PCR, lists solely in-frame clones and lacks some. The sample yields about 150,000 clones, roughly 84% seen once. The clonotype comes from a man in his 60s with COVID-19, enrolled during active disease. Input material: peripheral blood.

The CDR3 here is CASSQAGGWTEAFF. Here the CDR3 DNA reads TGCGCCAGCAGCCAAGCGGGGGGATGGACTGAAGCTTTCTTT. The chain uses TRBV4-3 and TRBJ1-1, with D possibly matching TRBD1 (5 bases). There are 14 residues in the CDR3. With 1 base removed from V and 5 bases from J, the gap between germline ends came to 11 bases. The germline V gene has CDR1 LGHNA and CDR2 YSLEER.